This T cell receptor beta chain was sequenced in a study of blood T cell repertoires in COVID-19. The junction had 10 bases not matched to a gene; V was cut back by 1 base and J by 9 bases. This CDR3 is 15 amino acids long. In germline, CDR1 is SGHDT, CDR2 YYEEEE. Assay used: immunoSEQ multiplex PCR; TCRdb lists only in-frame clones, some missing. This sample has 450,000 or so clones, with roughly 90% found just once. The sequenced sample was peripheral blood. The chain couples TRBV5-6 to TRBJ2-5, with 9 bases matching TRBD2. This TCR was recovered from a man aged 18 to 29 with COVID-19, enrolled during active disease. The CDR3 DNA is TGTGCCAGCAGCTTGCGAGGCGGGGGGGCCTCGGCCCAGTACTTC. It yields the protein CASSLRGGGASAQYF. The whole variable domain, remainder taken from reference TRBV5-6 and TRBJ2-5, is DAGVTQSPTHLIKTRGQQVTLRCSPKSGHDTVSWYQQALGQGPQFIFQYYEEEERQRGNFPDRFSGHQFPNYSSELNVNALLLGDSALYLCASSLRGGGASAQYFGPGTRLLVL.